The 10 T cell receptor beta chains reported below all come from one sample, sequenced in a study of vaccination effects on CD4 cells after COVID-19. Using immunoSEQ multiplex PCR, the repertoire was profiled, and TCRdb retains in-frame clones only, with some absent. Of some 40,000 clones detected, less than 85% appear once; the ten largest clones hold 3% to 4.5%. A roughly 10-day culture period preceded the isolation of CD4+ T cells. Infection with SARS-CoV-2 occurred in the person between March and December 2020, and PCR confirmed it. The vaccine given was either BNT162b2 or mRNA-1273, in two doses. These TCRs are of unknown antigen specificity. Sequencing used CD4+ T cells from PBMCs cultured without peptide, obtained after COVID-19 vaccination. These receptors were collected from a human donor who had a prior SARS-CoV-2 infection.

This clone was picked up a small number of times. The chain uses TRBV14 and TRBJ2-7, with 13 bases aligning to TRBD2. The CDR3 covers 17 residues. Germline CDR1 SGHDN, CDR2 FVKESK. V lost 0 bases and J lost 0; bases outside the gene matches: 2. The CDR3 DNA reads as TGTGCCAGCAGCCAAGAGACTAGCGGGGGGCACTCCTACGAGCAGTACTTC. Translated: CASSQETSGGHSYEQYF.

This chain connects TRBV19 to TRBJ1-1; TRBD1 aligns across 9 bases. The CDR3 has 16 residues. Trimming cost V 5 bases and J 4 bases; bases outside gene matches: 11. Germline V CDR1 and CDR2: LNHDA, SQIVND (reference sequence). CDR3 protein: CASSFGTGRQGTEAFF. For the CDR3, the DNA is TGTGCCAGTAGTTTTGGGACAGGGCGCCAGGGCACTGAAGCTTTCTTT.

This clone has just a few counts. The chain is built from TRBV5-1 and TRBJ1-3; TRBD1 aligns across 9 bases. The CDR3 extends over 17 amino acids. Germline lookup yields CDR1 SGHRS and CDR2 YFSETQ. With 4 bases clipped from V and 3 bases from J, the junction kept 11 bases outside the gene matches. CDR3 protein: CASSPALGQGDGNTIYF. CDR3 DNA: TGCGCCAGCAGCCCCGCTTTGGGACAGGGAGATGGAAACACCATATATTTT.

The rearrangement uses TRBV7-9 and TRBJ1-1; D gene unclear. The germline V and J ends were trimmed by 6 bases and 0 bases, with 17 bases remaining between them. The length of the CDR3 is 16 residues. Germline V gene data show CDR1 as SEHNR and CDR2 as FQNEAQ (reference sequence). CDR3 protein: CASRRLGVALNTEAFF. The CDR3 nucleotides read TGTGCCAGCAGACGTCTTGGTGTCGCCTTGAACACTGAAGCTTTCTTT.

The CDR3 coding sequence is TGTGCCAGCACCTATTCTAGCGGTACTTACAATGAGCAGTTCTTC. Translation gives CASTYSSGTYNEQFF. The chain couples TRBV11-2 to TRBJ2-1; TRBD2 agrees at 7 bases. CDR3 length: 15 amino acids. Unmatched junction bases numbered 10, after V lost 7 bases and J lost 4 bases. Germline V gene sequence: CDR1 SGHAT, CDR2 FQNNGV. The variable domain in full, completed from reference TRBV11-2 and TRBJ2-1, reads EAGVAQSPRYKIIEKRQSVAFWCNPISGHATLYWYQQILGQGPKLLIQFQNNGVVDDSQLPKDRFSAERLKGVDSTLKIQPAKLEDSAVYLCASTYSSGTYNEQFFGPGTRLTVL.

Comment on this clone: Mismatch with germline at one junction end may stem from a read error. The rearrangement uses TRBV7-7 and TRBJ1-1; maybe TRBD1 (5 bases). The CDR3 runs 13 residues. CDR1 SSHAT and CDR2 FNYEAQ come from the germline V gene (reference sequence). CDR3 coding DNA: TGTGCTAGCAGCTCACAGGTGAACACTGAAGCTTTCTTT. Translating gives CASSSQVNTEAFF.

This clone appeared a single time. The chain employs TRBV5-6 and TRBJ2-7, with D possibly being TRBD2 (5 bases). Germline loops: CDR1 SGHDT, CDR2 YYEEEE. The CDR3 spans 14 residues. The ends were cut back, 0 bases at V and 6 bases at J, with 13 bases in the middle. The CDR3 DNA follows: TGTGCCAGCAGCTTGGGAGGTTGGGGAGCCGAGCAGTACTTC. It yields the protein CASSLGGWGAEQYF.

This rearrangement joins TRBV19 to TRBJ2-3; D is perhaps TRBD1 or TRBD2 (5 bases each). V lost 6 bases and J 3 bases, leaving 10 bases between the germline ends. Germline values: CDR1 LNHDA, CDR2 SQIVND (reference sequence). The length of the CDR3 is 13 residues. The CDR3 sequence is CASRGEWTDTQYF. For the CDR3, the DNA is TGTGCCAGTAGGGGGGAGTGGACAGATACGCAGTATTTT.

The chain combines TRBV7-9 with TRBJ1-3; D gene ambiguous. There are 17 residues in the CDR3. Germline assignment: CDR1 SEHNR and CDR2 FQNEAQ (reference sequence). The V end was cut by 1 base, the J end by 0 bases, with 13 bases between. CDR3 DNA: TGTGCCAGCAGCTTAGGTTTATCGAATCTCTCTGGAAACACCATATATTTT. Residues: CASSLGLSNLSGNTIYF.

CDR3 sequence (DNA): TGTGCCAGCAGCTCGATTCTCGACAGGGTGGGAGAAGCTTTCTTT. Translating gives CASSSILDRVGEAFF. The chain is built from TRBV3-1 (or the pseudogene TRBV3-2) and TRBJ1-1, with 7 nucleotides matching TRBD1. CDR3 size: 15 residues. Germline CDR1 is LGHDT and CDR2 is YNNKEL (reference sequence). V lost 5 bases to trimming and J lost 8 bases; unmatched junction nucleotides: 14.